The next 18 T cell receptor beta chains were all read from a single sample in a study of T cell changes during pregnancy in multiple sclerosis. Sequencing was performed with immunoSEQ multiplex PCR; in TCRdb, only in-frame clones are kept and a portion is missing. The table shows roughly 30,000 clones, with about nine tenths occurring only once. Sample: CD4+ T cells from peripheral blood mononuclear cells, taken in the first trimester of pregnancy. The receptors here all came from a female donor in good health, enrolled as a control in a pregnancy study.

V and J are TRBV19 and TRBJ1-5; TRBD1 matches at 8 bases. The length of the CDR3 is 20 residues. V trimming: 2 bases; J trimming: 0 bases; junction bases outside the gene matches: 15. The germline V gene has CDR1 LNHDA and CDR2 SQIVND (reference sequence). The chain's CDR3 is CASSIQILGQVLTSNQPQHF. In DNA form, the CDR3 reads TGTGCCAGTAGTATACAGATCCTGGGACAGGTTCTAACTAGCAATCAGCCCCAGCATTTT. Drawing the rest from reference TRBV19 and TRBJ1-5, the complete variable domain is DGGITQSPKYLFRKEGQNVTLSCEQNLNHDAMYWYRQDPGQGLRLIYYSQIVNDFQKGDIAEGYSVSREKKESFPLTVTSAQKNPTAFYLCASSIQILGQVLTSNQPQHFGDGTRLSIL.

This clone was picked up a small number of times. This CDR3 is CASSQDWAGGYNEQFF. The CDR3 DNA reads as TGCGCCAGCAGCCAAGACTGGGCAGGGGGATACAATGAGCAGTTCTTC. V usage is TRBV4-1 and J usage is TRBJ2-1; 7 bases match TRBD1. The CDR3 loop spans 16 amino acids. CDR1 is MGHRA, CDR2 YSYEKL, per germline. V trimming: 0 bases; J trimming: 4 bases; junction bases outside the gene matches: 6.

The V and J genes are TRBV28 and TRBJ1-4; TRBD1 aligns across 7 bases. The CDR3 covers 17 residues. Germline loops: CDR1 MDHEN, CDR2 SYDVKM. The J segment lost 3 bases and the V segment lost 8 bases, leaving 15 bases of the junction unmatched. CDR3 in amino acids: CASGSGGVMYANEKLFF. The CDR3 DNA is TGTGCCAGCGGATCAGGGGGAGTGATGTATGCTAATGAAAAACTGTTTTTT.

The V call is TRBV6-1, the J call TRBJ1-1; D remains unclear. The CDR3 runs 14 residues. Germline V gene sequence: CDR1 MNHNS, CDR2 SASEGT. V lost 7 bases, J lost 3 bases, and 15 bases lay in between. The DNA of the CDR3 is TGTGCCAGCATCTTTCTAGGGCGGGACACTGAAGCTTTCTTT. It yields the protein CASIFLGRDTEAFF.

The chain uses TRBV19 and TRBJ1-2; 8 positions agree with TRBD1. The CDR3 spans 14 residues. After removal of 4 bases from V and 0 bases from J, the junction contained 1 base not matched to a gene. Germline-derived CDR1 and CDR2 are LNHDA and SQIVND (reference sequence). CDR3 residues: CASSKQGANYGYTF. As DNA, the CDR3 is TGTGCCAGTAGTAAACAGGGGGCTAACTATGGCTACACCTTC.

The chain is built from TRBV18 and TRBJ2-7, with 9 bases lining up with TRBD1. Losses at the gene ends were 2 bases for V and 1 base for J; bases not matched to a gene: 0. The CDR3 consists of 14 residues. In germline, CDR1 is KGHSH, CDR2 LQKENI. The CDR3: CASSPGQGSYEQYF. The CDR3, as DNA: TGTGCCAGCTCACCAGGACAGGGGTCCTACGAGCAGTACTTC.

The gene calls are TRBV18 and TRBJ2-7; 7 bases line up with TRBD1. CDR3 length: 15 residues. Germline values: CDR1 KGHSH, CDR2 LQKENI. V shed 3 bases, J shed 2 bases, and the junction held 7 bases outside the gene matches. This CDR3 reads CASSPGTVTAYEQYF. The CDR3 coding sequence is TGTGCCAGCTCACCGGGGACAGTAACGGCCTACGAGCAGTACTTC.

This sequence joins TRBV7-2 and TRBJ2-2, with 9 positions matching TRBD1. CDR1 and CDR2 (germline): SGHTA, FQGNSA. This CDR3 contains 16 residues. V lost 4 bases, J lost 1 base, and 4 bases stayed unmatched. The CDR3 DNA reads TGTGCCAGCAGCTCCAGACAGGGGGGGAACACCGGGGAGCTGTTTTTT. Translated: CASSSRQGGNTGELFF.

The CDR3 DNA reads as TGTGCCAGCAGCGAGGGGGTTAGCGGGGGACCCTACAATGAGCAGTTCTTC. It specifies CASSEGVSGGPYNEQFF. The V and J genes are TRBV2 and TRBJ2-1; TRBD2 matches 9 bases. Germline CDR1 SNHLY, CDR2 FYNNEI. The CDR3 has 17 amino acids. Unmatched junction bases numbered 11, after V lost 6 bases and J lost 2 bases.

V is TRBV7-9 and J is TRBJ2-2; the D gene is possibly TRBD2 (6 bases). Germline CDR1 SEHNR, CDR2 FQNEAQ (reference sequence). Trimming removed 5 bases at V and 5 bases at J, with 15 bases between. CDR3 length: 15 amino acids. Here the CDR3 DNA reads TGTGCCAGCAGCCCGATCCGGACTAAAACCGGGGAGCTGTTTTTT. This codes for CASSPIRTKTGELFF.

The rearrangement joins TRBV27 to TRBJ2-1; TRBD2 might be the D (6 bases). V shed 5 bases and J shed 12 bases, with 14 bases lying between them. Germline V gene data show CDR1 as MNHEY and CDR2 as SMNVEV (reference sequence). The CDR3 sequence is 12 residues long. The CDR3 protein is CASSDLTAGQFF. DNA of the CDR3: TGTGCCAGCAGTGACCTCACAGCGGGGCAGTTCTTC.

The rearrangement uses TRBV5-1 and TRBJ2-5; perhaps TRBD1 as D (6 bases). V was trimmed by 4 bases and J by 3 bases, leaving 10 bases between them. The germline CDR1 and CDR2 sequences are SGHRS and YFSETQ. The CDR3 loop spans 13 amino acids. CDR3 in amino acids: CASSPGHKETQYF. CDR3 DNA sequence: TGCGCCAGCAGCCCGGGACACAAAGAGACCCAGTACTTC.

This chain joins TRBV7-2 and TRBJ1-1; D is unresolved. The CDR3 contains 14 residues. Trimming took 1 base from V and 6 from J, leaving 12 bases between them. Germline-derived CDR1 and CDR2 are SGHTA and FQGNSA. CDR3 sequence: CASSLVWREAEAFF. DNA of the CDR3: TGTGCCAGCAGCTTAGTATGGAGGGAGGCTGAAGCTTTCTTT.

The gene calls are TRBV5-1 and TRBJ2-4, with D tentatively TRBD2 (6 bases). CDR3 length: 15 residues. Germline assignment: CDR1 SGHRS and CDR2 YFSETQ. Between the trimmed V and J ends, which lost 5 bases and 6 bases, there was a span of 18 bases. The CDR3 region is CASSSIAGSLNIQYF. The CDR3 DNA sequence: TGCGCCAGCAGTTCCATCGCGGGGAGCTTAAACATTCAGTACTTC.

The rearrangement links TRBV15 to TRBJ1-1; possibly TRBD1 for D (5 bases). This CDR3 spans 15 amino acids. Germline V lookup: CDR1 LNHNV, CDR2 YYDKDF (reference sequence). Trimming removed 0 bases from V and 5 bases from J, with 13 bases in between. CDR3: CATSRESPGGTEAFF. Written as DNA, the CDR3 is TGTGCCACCAGCAGAGAAAGTCCGGGGGGAACTGAAGCTTTCTTT.

CDR3 nucleotides: TGTGCCAGCAGCCCATTCTCCAGAGGGAAGGTGGGGGAGCTGTTTTTT. As protein: CASSPFSRGKVGELFF. The chain combines TRBV7-8 with TRBJ2-2, with a tentative D call TRBD2 (5 bases). There are 16 residues in the CDR3. Per the germline V gene, CDR1 is SGHVS and CDR2 is FQNEAQ. V lost 5 bases, J lost 8 bases, and 21 bases lay in between. Full variable domain (rest looked up from reference TRBV7-8 and TRBJ2-2): GAGVSQSPRYKVAKRGQDVALRCDPISGHVSLFWYQQALGQGPEFLTYFQNEAQLDKSGLPSDRFFAERPEGSVSTLKIQRTQQEDSAVYLCASSPFSRGKVGELFFGEGSRLTVL.

The V call is TRBV27, the J call TRBJ1-1; 11 bases line up with TRBD1. Germline lookup yields CDR1 MNHEY and CDR2 SMNVEV (reference sequence). Trimming at V came to 5 bases and at J to 5 bases, leaving 10 bases not matched to a gene. The CDR3 covers 16 residues. The CDR3 spells CASSPTGTGGRTEAFF. The DNA of the CDR3 is TGTGCCAGCAGTCCTACCGGGACAGGGGGACGGACTGAAGCTTTCTTT.

This chain links TRBV9 with TRBJ2-2; 8 bases are a match to TRBD1. CDR3 length: 15 amino acids. CDR1 and CDR2 (germline): SGDLS, YYNGEE. V dropped 7 bases and J dropped 5; count of bases not matched to a gene: 10. The CDR3 here is CASAPGQALTGELFF. As DNA, the CDR3 is TGTGCCAGCGCCCCGGGACAGGCCCTTACCGGGGAGCTGTTTTTT. The entire variable domain, with the rest obtained from reference TRBV9 and TRBJ2-2, is as follows: DSGVTQTPKHLITATGQRVTLRCSPRSGDLSVYWYQQSLDQGLQFLIQYYNGEERAKGNILERFSAQQFPDLHSELNLSSLELGDSALYFCASAPGQALTGELFFGEGSRLTVL.